This TCR beta chain emerged from a study of T cells in Graves' hyperthyroidism and ophthalmopathy (dated by TCRdb to the late 2010s). Regarding the study in general: Peripheral blood samples were taken at initial diagnosis, before any treatment was given. To identify distinguishing TCR V-J signatures, a discovery cohort of around 100 patients was used, comprising roughly 45 with Graves' ophthalmopathy and 57 with stable Graves' hyperthyroidism. Prospective prediction of ophthalmopathy was tested in an independent validation cohort consisting of some 20 hyperthyroidism patients and over 15 patients who later progressed to ophthalmopathy. For training and testing, the roughly 93 patients in the discovery cohort were randomly divided in a 7:3 ratio. In addition, the study compared T-cell repertoires in thyroid tissue and in blood from roughly six Graves' hyperthyroidism patients. After sampling, hyperthyroidism patients received methimazole starting at 30 mg daily, and ophthalmopathy patients received high-dose intravenous methylprednisolone. According to the paper, TCR Vbeta CDR3 sequencing was carried out on some 130 peripheral blood samples, which came from some 41 ophthalmopathy, 75 to 80 hyperthyroidism and about 17 progressor patients. Broad study findings and their caveats: No statistical method was used to fix the sample size in advance, and group allocation was not hidden from the investigators. Most expanded thyroid clonotypes (frequency above 0.001) were also detected in blood, suggesting blood repertoires may reflect thyroid immune responses. In cross-validation, a model built on a 13 V-J signature told ophthalmopathy apart from stable hyperthyroidism with 87.88% sensitivity and around 83% specificity, and in testing the same model reached 80%/75%. During validation, the model predicted progression to ophthalmopathy a median of roughly 7.1 months ahead of onset, with more than 60% sensitivity and around 73% specificity.

Moderately to severely active disease, a Clinical Activity Score of at least 3, a NOSPECS grade of at least 4, and a duration under 3 months were present in ophthalmopathy patients. The study excluded patients with uncontrolled infections, other autoimmune diseases, pregnancy or lactation. Diagnoses relied on clinical symptoms, serum thyroxine and TRAb, thyroid ultrasound and orbital computed tomography. Ficoll-Paque density gradient centrifugation was used to isolate PBMCs from approximately 10 ml of fresh peripheral blood. Trizol reagent was used to extract total RNA, and RNA quality was then checked on an Agilent 2100 Bioanalyzer. The TCR beta CDR3 regions were amplified from RNA transcripts. A first-round RT-PCR of the TCR CDR3 used the HTBI primer set with the Qiagen OneStep RT-PCR kit. The libraries were constructed in a second round of multiplex PCR and then size-selected and purified. Paired-end sequencing of the libraries was performed with 100 bp reads on an Illumina HiSeq2000. In the paper's pipeline: SOAPnuke was used to process the raw data, throwing out any read that contained adapters or uncalled bases, had a mean Phred below 15, or lacked an exact constant-primer or identifier match. COPE v1.2.5 was used to merge the high-quality paired reads, and each unique nucleotide sequence was defined as a clonotype. MiTCR v1.1 was used to align clonotypes to the IMGT TRBV, TRBD and TRBJ reference segments. The analysis included only V-J combinations with a frequency above 0.0001, which together covered 99.2% of the repertoires. A TCS score was defined as the ratio between F50 (clonal expansion) and ExV (chaos), using BLOSUM62-based TCRdist between CDR3 peptides within each V-J. Welch's t-statistics and random forest reduced fewer than 550 V-J features to some 14, which were used in a naive Bayes classifier (R e1071). TCRdb's own reprocessing of the public reads used fastp at Q25 and MiXCR and kept productive beta chains. Rows matching on CDR3 protein sequence are summarized as one entry with the most common DNA and genes. The V and J calls were determined by TCRdb, not by the authors. This sample is represented by fewer than 750,000 distinct CDR3 sequences; approximately 15% of them were singletons. The ten largest clonotypes hold 9.5% to 15% of the sample.

This clonotype has more than one count but fewer than ten. Its antigen is currently not known. Base quality data are lacking; no much larger clone is found one base away. The receptor was derived from a woman aged 45-65 years with Graves' ophthalmopathy. Sequenced material: blood.

The nucleotide sequence reads TGTGCCAGCATTCCAGGGCGGGGGAATGAAAAACTGTTTTTT. Its protein reads: CASIPGRGNEKLFF. The chain is assembled from TRBV6-1 and TRBJ1-4; a weak D assignment points to TRBD1 (5 bases agree). V and J lose 7 bases and 5 bases, and a span of 14 bases separates them. From cysteine to phenylalanine, the CDR3 is 14 amino acids long. Just the 42-base CDR3 DNA is kept, in frame starting at base 1. Based on the germline V gene, the CDR1 and CDR2 sequences are MNHNS and SASEGT.